Presented here are 14 T cell receptor beta chains from one specimen sequenced in a study of CD8+CD57+ T cells in acquired aplastic anemia. Template material for TCR beta VDJ and CDR3 profiling consisted of genomic DNA. Each CDR3 protein gets one entry after TCRdb re-called the reads with MiXCR. Of more than 150,000 distinct CDR3 sequences in the sample, around 50% were seen once. The patients chosen for sequencing had shown expansion of CD8+CD57+ cells (detected by flow cytometry). Sequencing was performed on sorted CD4+, CD8+, or CD8+CD57+ T cells (not recorded which) from PBMCs. The source is a human donor with aplastic anemia.

The chain links TRBV7-6 to TRBJ2-7, with D possibly matching TRBD1 (6 bases). V lost 1 base to trimming and J lost 2 bases, with 18 bases between them. This CDR3 has 17 residues. Germline CDR1 reads SGHVS; CDR2 reads FNYEAQ. The CDR3 nucleotides are TGTGCCAGCAGCTTAGGGAGCACAGGGAAAGGCGCCTACGAGCAGTACTTC. Translation: CASSLGSTGKGAYEQYF.

This clonotype has a count of ten or more. The chain links TRBV5-1 to TRBJ1-1; the D is unclear. The germline gives CDR1 SGHRS, CDR2 YFSETQ. The CDR3 loop spans 13 amino acids. V shed 1 base and J shed 4 bases, with 8 bases lying between them. CDR3 protein: CASSLSGRTEAFF. CDR3 nucleotides: TGCGCCAGCAGCTTGTCGGGCCGCACTGAAGCTTTCTTT.

The chain has TRBV28 and TRBJ2-2; D may match TRBD1 or TRBD2 (5 bases each). Trimming removed 2 bases at V and 1 base at J, with 5 bases between. Per the germline V gene, CDR1 is MDHEN and CDR2 is SYDVKM. The CDR3 runs to 14 residues. Here the CDR3 DNA reads TGTGCCAGCAGTTTAGGGGGGAACACCGGGGAGCTGTTTTTT. Translating it yields CASSLGGNTGELFF.

The chain links TRBV19 to TRBJ1-5; D gene unclear. This CDR3 spans 13 amino acids. Trimming removed 9 bases from V and 2 bases from J, with 11 bases in between. In germline, CDR1 is LNHDA, CDR2 SQIVND (reference sequence). CDR3 amino acids: CASIPAGNQPQHF. The CDR3 nucleotides read TGTGCCAGCATCCCGGCGGGCAATCAGCCCCAGCATTTT.

Worth noting for this clonotype: This sequence may be a read error, since a much larger clone differs from it by one base. This CDR3 is missing its conserved last phenylalanine or tryptophan, likely due to a read error. The limits of the CDR3 on the DNA are not certain, so only TCRdb's listed CDR3 is given. The chain has TRBV6-2 or TRBV6-3 and TRBJ1-2. Germline V gene data show CDR1 as MNHEY and CDR2 as SVGEGT. The CDR3 is 16 amino acids in total, end residues counted. This chain's CDR3 is CASSYGPAKFMRVQTL.

This clonotype was picked up a small number of times. Sequence at one end of the junction differs from germline and may be a read error. V usage is TRBV7-3 and J usage is TRBJ2-2; possibly TRBD2 for D (5 bases). The germline V gene encodes CDR1 SGHTA and CDR2 FQGTGA. The length of the CDR3 is 13 residues. CDR3 coding DNA: TGTGCCAGCAGCTTAGGAGCGGCCGGGGAGCCGTTTTTT. Protein product: CASSLGAAGEPFF.

The chain couples TRBV25-1 to TRBJ2-5; D possibly matches TRBD1 or TRBD2 (6 bases each). The CDR3 runs to 15 residues. The V end lost 5 bases, the J end lost 6 bases, and 19 bases lay between the germline ends. The germline gives CDR1 MGHDK, CDR2 SYGVNS. CDR3 residues: CASSLAGGYGKTQYF. The CDR3 region has the DNA TGTGCCAGCAGTTTAGCCGGGGGCTACGGAAAGACCCAGTACTTC.

The rearrangement links TRBV29-1 to TRBJ2-1, with no clear D. Germline loops: CDR1 SQVTM, CDR2 ANQGSEA. The CDR3 covers 13 residues. The germline V and J ends were trimmed by 7 bases and 2 bases, with 12 bases remaining between them. CDR3 amino acids: CSDAKGTYNEQFF. The CDR3 DNA sequence: TGCAGCGACGCCAAGGGCACCTACAATGAGCAGTTCTTC.

Regarding this clonotype: With a much larger clone just one base away, this may be a read error. The rearrangement uses TRBV5-6 and TRBJ2-2, with D unclear. The CDR3 is made up of 15 amino acids. CDR1 is SGHDT, CDR2 YYEEEE, per germline. CDR3 loop: CASRSIESNAGELFF. The CDR3 DNA reads TGTGCCAGCAGGTCCATAGAGTCGAACGCCGGGGAGCTGTTTTTT.

This clonotype was recorded at least ten times. J is TRBJ2-3 and V is TRBV7-3; 7 bases are shared with TRBD1. J lost 0 bases, V lost 2 bases, and 8 bases had no gene match. This CDR3 spans 17 amino acids. CDR1 and CDR2 (germline): SGHTA, FQGTGA. This chain's CDR3 is CASSLPNTGESTDTQYF. CDR3 coding DNA: TGTGCCAGCAGCTTACCTAATACAGGGGAGAGCACAGATACGCAGTATTTT.

As to this clonotype: A much larger clone differs by one base, so this may be a read error. V usage is TRBV4-2 and J usage is TRBJ2-2; D perhaps matches TRBD2 (7 bases). Germline V gene lookup returns CDR1 LGHNA and CDR2 YNFKEQ. CDR3 size: 14 residues. This CDR3 reads CASSQRGDTGELLF. In DNA, the CDR3 is TGTGCCAGCAGCCAACGGGGGGACACCGGGGAGCTGCTTTTT.

The V gene is TRBV24-1, the J gene TRBJ2-7; 7 bases line up with TRBD1. This CDR3 spans 14 amino acids. CDR1 KGHDR and CDR2 SFDVKD come from the germline V gene. Trimming at V came to 7 bases and at J to 5 bases, leaving 10 bases not matched to a gene. This chain's CDR3 is CATSESGTENEQYF. The CDR3 nucleotides read TGTGCCACCAGCGAGTCCGGGACAGAGAACGAGCAGTACTTC.

J is TRBJ1-2 and V is TRBV20-1; 7 positions agree with TRBD1. The germline V gene has CDR1 DFQATT and CDR2 SNEGSKA (reference sequence). The J segment lost 3 bases and the V segment lost 0 bases, leaving 4 bases of the junction unmatched. CDR3 size: 14 residues. This chain's CDR3 is CSAREGTEDYGYTF. The CDR3 region has the DNA TGCAGTGCTAGAGAGGGGACAGAAGACTATGGCTACACCTTC.

This chain links TRBV7-2 with TRBJ1-2, with a weak D call TRBD1 (5 bases). This CDR3 is 14 amino acids long. V dropped 2 bases and J dropped 4 bases, with 11 bases sitting between them. Germline V lookup: CDR1 SGHTA, CDR2 FQGNSA. The chain's CDR3 is CASSLLQGFYGYTF. Here the CDR3 DNA reads TGTGCCAGCAGCTTATTGCAGGGCTTCTATGGCTACACCTTC.